This T cell receptor beta chain was observed in a study of technical replicates of blood from a handful of donors. Assay: immunoSEQ multiplex PCR; the TCRdb copy retains only in-frame clones and omits some. This table holds 80,000 to 95,000 clones, roughly 96% found once. The CDR3 extends over 14 amino acids. CDR1 is SQVTM and CDR2 is ANQGSEA in the germline V gene. After removal of 4 bases from V and 3 bases from J, the junction contained 8 bases not matched to a gene. The sample comprised T cells isolated from PBMCs. This clonotype originated in a human donor in good health. The V call is TRBV29-1, the J call TRBJ2-7, with TRBD2 matching 8 bases. Here the CDR3 reads CSVAYAGGIYEQYF. The DNA of the CDR3 is TGCAGCGTTGCCTATGCGGGAGGAATCTACGAGCAGTACTTC.